Listed here is a single T cell receptor beta chain. Its matching antigen is unknown. Profiling relied on immunoSEQ multiplex PCR, and the TCRdb table lists in-frame clones only, not all of them. The sample lists some 120,000 clones, 90% occurring once. Unmatched junction bases numbered 5, after V lost 1 base and J lost 1 base. This CDR3 is built from 16 residues. Germline loops: CDR1 LNHDA, CDR2 SQIVND (reference sequence). This sample is part of a study of graft-versus-host responses after intestinal transplantation. The wider study: Multivisceral, liver-intestinal, or isolated intestinal transplants were received by the recipients. Every recipient underwent anti-thymocyte globulin induction, then tacrolimus and steroids for around three years.

V is TRBV19 and J is TRBJ2-7; TRBD1 agrees at 9 bases. The sequencing here drew on unstimulated CD4+ T cells sorted from spleen or lymph node cells, taken before intestinal transplant. This sequence originates from a human donor who received an intestinal transplant. CDR3: CASSIARGQGSYEQYF. CDR3 sequence (DNA): TGTGCCAGTAGTATAGCCCGGGGACAGGGTTCCTACGAGCAGTACTTC.